This record looks at one T cell receptor beta chain sequence and its context. The antigen remains undetermined. Assay used: immunoSEQ multiplex PCR; TCRdb lists only in-frame clones, some missing. Of over 75,000 clones detected, roughly nine tenths appear once; the ten largest clones hold approximately 1.5%. V lost 5 bases and J lost 5, with 10 bases in between. The CDR3 runs 13 residues. Germline assignment: CDR1 MNHNS and CDR2 SASEGT. Drawing of blood for sampling happened at baseline, at cycle 4 day 1, and at cycle 7 day 1. These data come from a study of OX40 agonist ivuxolimab in advanced cancers. Looking at the study overall: Enrollees could have had prior anti-PD-1, anti-PD-L1 or anti-CTLA-4 therapy, which more than 30% had received.

Study-wide results and caveats: The study observed clonal expansion of CD4+ and CD8+ blood T cells by week 6 at 0.1 to 3.0 mg/kg. Averaged across samples, CD8+ T cells carried more expanded clones than CD4+ did.

The clonotype comes from an adult with an advanced solid tumor such as melanoma, head and neck, liver or kidney cancer. This material consisted of CD4+ or CD8+ T cells sorted from blood, taken in a trial of the OX40 agonist ivuxolimab. The chain employs TRBV6-1 and TRBJ1-5; D possibly corresponds to TRBD1 (5 bases). The CDR3 DNA follows: TGTGCCAGCAGTACAGGTCGGGATCAGCCCCAGCATTTT. Translation: CASSTGRDQPQHF.